The 6 T cell receptor beta chains presented below share a single source sample, sequenced in a study of CD8+ T cells in alopecia areata. RNA extraction and reverse transcription yielded cDNA as sequencing template. TCRdb's copy holds only in-frame clones and misses some; the assay was immunoSEQ multiplex PCR. The table lists 200,000 to 250,000 clones, about 60% of them singletons. The sequenced sample was CD4+ T cells sorted from blood, obtained at week 0. These receptors were obtained from a human donor with alopecia areata.

V and J are TRBV30 and TRBJ1-2, with a possible D match to TRBD1 (5 bases). V lost 0 bases and J lost 9, with 11 bases in between. Germline V gene lookup returns CDR1 GTSNPN and CDR2 SVGIG (reference sequence). CDR3 length: 12 amino acids. The CDR3: CAWSVGDLSYTF. As DNA, the CDR3 is TGTGCCTGGAGTGTGGGGGATTTGAGCTACACCTTC.

The chain combines TRBV30 with TRBJ1-5; D call uncertain. Germline-derived CDR1 and CDR2 are GTSNPN and SVGIG (reference sequence). The V gene lost 2 bases and the J gene lost 1 base, with 6 bases spanning the gap. The CDR3 has 13 residues. In DNA form, the CDR3 reads TGTGCCTGGAGTCCTCGGAGCAATCAGCCCCAGCATTTT. This codes for CAWSPRSNQPQHF.

V is TRBV13 and J is TRBJ2-3, with 10 nucleotides matching TRBD2. CDR3 length equals 15 residues. J gave up 2 bases and V 5 bases, and 4 bases lay outside the gene matches. CDR1 is PRHDT, CDR2 FYEKMQ, per germline (reference sequence). The CDR3 reads CASSRLAGDTDTQYF. The CDR3 region has the DNA TGTGCCAGCAGCCGGCTAGCGGGGGACACAGATACGCAGTATTTT.

This clone was seen ten or more times. Here the CDR3 reads CASSSRTSGGYNEQFF. The DNA of the CDR3 is TGTGCCAGCAGCTCCCGGACTAGCGGGGGCTACAATGAGCAGTTCTTC. The rearrangement links TRBV7-9 to TRBJ2-1, with 13 bases that match TRBD2. J gave up 3 bases and V 4 bases, and 3 bases lay outside the gene matches. The germline gives CDR1 SEHNR, CDR2 FQNEAQ (reference sequence). This CDR3 comprises 16 residues.

The V call is TRBV5-1, the J call TRBJ2-5; unclear D gene. This CDR3 comprises 14 residues. Trimming pared 1 base from V and 5 bases from J, leaving 12 bases between. Germline CDR1 SGHRS, CDR2 YFSETQ. The CDR3 here is CASSLRSAQETQYF. DNA for the CDR3: TGCGCCAGCAGCTTGAGGTCCGCCCAGGAGACCCAGTACTTC. Filled out from reference TRBV5-1 and TRBJ2-5, the complete variable domain reads KAGVTQTPRYLIKTRGQQVTLSCSPISGHRSVSWYQQTPGQGLQFLFEYFSETQRNKGNFPGRFSGRQFSNSRSEMNVSTLELGDSALYLCASSLRSAQETQYFGPGTRLLVL.

The genes are TRBV4-1 and TRBJ1-1; D remains unclear. CDR1 and CDR2 (germline): MGHRA, YSYEKL. The CDR3 totals 13 residues. Trimming pared 1 base from V and 2 bases from J, leaving 5 bases between. The CDR3 region is CASSQVRNTEAFF. CDR3 in DNA: TGCGCCAGCAGCCAAGTAAGAAACACTGAAGCTTTCTTT.